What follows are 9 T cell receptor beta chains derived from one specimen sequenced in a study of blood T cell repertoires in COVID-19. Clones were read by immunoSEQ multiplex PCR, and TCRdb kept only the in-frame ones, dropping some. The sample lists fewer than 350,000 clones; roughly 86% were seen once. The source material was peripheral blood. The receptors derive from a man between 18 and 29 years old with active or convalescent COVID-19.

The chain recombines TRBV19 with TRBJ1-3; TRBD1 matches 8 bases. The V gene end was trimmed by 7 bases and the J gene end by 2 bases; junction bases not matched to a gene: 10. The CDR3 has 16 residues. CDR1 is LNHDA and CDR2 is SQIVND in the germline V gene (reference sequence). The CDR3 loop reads CASTVTARGPGNTIYF. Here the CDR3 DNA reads TGTGCCAGTACCGTGACGGCCAGGGGGCCTGGAAACACCATATATTTT.

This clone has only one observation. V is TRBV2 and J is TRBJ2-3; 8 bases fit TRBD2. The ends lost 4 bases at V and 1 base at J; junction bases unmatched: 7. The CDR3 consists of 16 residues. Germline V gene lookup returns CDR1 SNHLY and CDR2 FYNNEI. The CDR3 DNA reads TGTGCCAGCAGTGTCGGGGGGGCATCGGGCACAGATACGCAGTATTTT. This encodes CASSVGGASGTDTQYF. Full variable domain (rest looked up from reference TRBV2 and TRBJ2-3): EPEVTQTPSHQVTQMGQEVILRCVPISNHLYFYWYRQILGQKVEFLVSFYNNEISEKSEIFDDQFSVERPDGSNFTLKIRSTKLEDSAMYFCASSVGGASGTDTQYFGPGTRLTVL.

The CDR3 region is CASSWGDAGNTIYF. The CDR3 DNA sequence: TGTGCCAGCAGCTGGGGGGATGCTGGAAACACCATATATTTT. This chain connects TRBV11-2 to TRBJ1-3; D may be TRBD1 (5 bases). V was shortened by 4 bases and J by 2 bases, with 9 bases between the two germline ends. The CDR3 totals 14 residues. Germline values: CDR1 SGHAT, CDR2 FQNNGV.

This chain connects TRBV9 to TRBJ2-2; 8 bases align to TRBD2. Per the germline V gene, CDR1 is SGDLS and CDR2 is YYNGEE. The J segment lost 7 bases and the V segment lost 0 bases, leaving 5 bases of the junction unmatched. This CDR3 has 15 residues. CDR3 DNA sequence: TGTGCCAGCAGCGTAGCGGGGGGGGGCTACGGGGAGCTGTTTTTT. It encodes CASSVAGGGYGELFF.

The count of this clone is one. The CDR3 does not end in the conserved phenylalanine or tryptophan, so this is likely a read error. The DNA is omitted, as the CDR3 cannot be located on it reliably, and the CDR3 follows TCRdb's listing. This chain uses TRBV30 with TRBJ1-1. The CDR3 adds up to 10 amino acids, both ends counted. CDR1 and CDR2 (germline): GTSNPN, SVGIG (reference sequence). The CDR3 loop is CAWSVPSLLD.

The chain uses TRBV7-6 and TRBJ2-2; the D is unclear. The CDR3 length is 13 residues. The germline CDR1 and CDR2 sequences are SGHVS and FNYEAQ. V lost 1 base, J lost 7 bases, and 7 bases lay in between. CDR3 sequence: CASSLVSGGELFF. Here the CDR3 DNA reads TGTGCCAGCAGCTTAGTTTCCGGCGGGGAGCTGTTTTTT.

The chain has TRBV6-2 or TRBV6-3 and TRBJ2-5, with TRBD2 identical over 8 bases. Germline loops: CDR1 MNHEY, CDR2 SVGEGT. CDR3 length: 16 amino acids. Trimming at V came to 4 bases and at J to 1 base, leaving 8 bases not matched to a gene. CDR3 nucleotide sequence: TGTGCCAGCAGTTGGGATAGCGGGGCCACCCAAGAGACCCAGTACTTC. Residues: CASSWDSGATQETQYF.

The DNA for the CDR3 is TGTGCCAGCAGCTTATGGACAGGGAAGACAGAGACCCAGTACTTC. It encodes CASSLWTGKTETQYF. The chain links TRBV7-8 to TRBJ2-5; 8 positions match TRBD1. V shed 2 bases and J 4 bases; nucleotides not matched to a gene: 6. The CDR3 sequence is 15 residues long. In germline, CDR1 is SGHVS, CDR2 FQNEAQ.

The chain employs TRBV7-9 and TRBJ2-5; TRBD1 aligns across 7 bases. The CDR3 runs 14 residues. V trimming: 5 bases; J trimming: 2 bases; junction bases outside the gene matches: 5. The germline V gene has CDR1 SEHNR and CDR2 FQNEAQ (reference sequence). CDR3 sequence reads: CASSASGGQETQYF. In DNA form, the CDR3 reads TGTGCCAGCAGCGCGTCAGGGGGTCAAGAGACCCAGTACTTC.